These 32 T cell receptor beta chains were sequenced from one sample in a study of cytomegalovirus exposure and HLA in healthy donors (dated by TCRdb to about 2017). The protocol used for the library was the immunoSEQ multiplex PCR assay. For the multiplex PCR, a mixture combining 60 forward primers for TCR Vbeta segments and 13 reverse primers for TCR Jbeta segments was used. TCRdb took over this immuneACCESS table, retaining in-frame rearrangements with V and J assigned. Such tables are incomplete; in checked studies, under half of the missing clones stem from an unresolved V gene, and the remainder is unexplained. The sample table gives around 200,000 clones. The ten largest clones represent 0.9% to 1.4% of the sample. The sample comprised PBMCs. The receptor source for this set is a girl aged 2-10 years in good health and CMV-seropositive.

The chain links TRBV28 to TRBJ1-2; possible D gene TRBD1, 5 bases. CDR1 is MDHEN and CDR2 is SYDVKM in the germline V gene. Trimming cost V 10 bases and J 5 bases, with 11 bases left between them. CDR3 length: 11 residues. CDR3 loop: CATGPGYGYTF. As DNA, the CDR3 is TGTGCCACCGGTCCAGGGTATGGCTACACCTTC.

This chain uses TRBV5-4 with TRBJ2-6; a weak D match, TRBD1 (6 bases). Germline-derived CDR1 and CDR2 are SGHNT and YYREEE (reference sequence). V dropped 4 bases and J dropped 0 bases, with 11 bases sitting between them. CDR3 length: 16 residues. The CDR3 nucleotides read TGTGCCAGCAGCGGCGAGGGGGACTCTGGGGCCAACGTCCTGACTTTC. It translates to CASSGEGDSGANVLTF.

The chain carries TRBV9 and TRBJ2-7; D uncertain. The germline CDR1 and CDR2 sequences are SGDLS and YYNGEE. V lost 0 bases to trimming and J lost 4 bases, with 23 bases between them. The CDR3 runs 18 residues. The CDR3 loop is CASSVGGLEIDLPYEQYF. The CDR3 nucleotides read TGTGCCAGCAGCGTAGGAGGCTTGGAGATCGACCTACCTTACGAGCAGTACTTC. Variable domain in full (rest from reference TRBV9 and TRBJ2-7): DSGVTQTPKHLITATGQRVTLRCSPRSGDLSVYWYQQSLDQGLQFLIQYYNGEERAKGNILERFSAQQFPDLHSELNLSSLELGDSALYFCASSVGGLEIDLPYEQYFGPGTRLTVT.

As DNA, the CDR3 is TGTGCCAGCAGTTCCACAGGGGTCAATGAAAAACTGTTTTTT. Its translation: CASSSTGVNEKLFF. This chain joins TRBV28 and TRBJ1-4; TRBD1 agrees at 7 bases. The CDR3 spans 14 residues. CDR1 and CDR2 from the germline V gene are MDHEN and SYDVKM. V shed 4 bases and J 5 bases; nucleotides not matched to a gene: 4.

CDR3 nucleotides: TGTGCCAGCAGCGAGGGACTAGCGGAAGAGACCCAGTACTTC. This gives the protein CASSEGLAEETQYF. The gene calls are TRBV9 and TRBJ2-5; 11 bases are a match to TRBD2. Germline-derived CDR1 and CDR2 are SGDLS and YYNGEE. Losses at the gene ends were 3 bases for V and 3 bases for J; bases not matched to a gene: 1. The CDR3 sequence is 14 residues long.

CDR3 in DNA: TGTGCCAGTAAACCGACAGCCTTCCGCTCCTACGAGCAGTACTTC. It encodes CASKPTAFRSYEQYF. The chain couples TRBV19 to TRBJ2-7, with D possibly matching TRBD1 (5 bases). Trimming shortened V by 7 bases and J by 0 bases, and 16 bases separated the two germline ends. The CDR3 runs 15 residues. In germline, CDR1 is LNHDA, CDR2 SQIVND (reference sequence).

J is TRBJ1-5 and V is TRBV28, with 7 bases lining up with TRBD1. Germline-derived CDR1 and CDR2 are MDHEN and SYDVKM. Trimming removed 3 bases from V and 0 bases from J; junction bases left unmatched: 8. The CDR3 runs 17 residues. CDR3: CASSLAPGTDSNQPQHF. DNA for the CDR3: TGTGCCAGCAGTTTGGCCCCCGGGACAGATAGCAATCAGCCCCAGCATTTT. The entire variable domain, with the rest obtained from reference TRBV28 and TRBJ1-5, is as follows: DVKVTQSSRYLVKRTGEKVFLECVQDMDHENMFWYRQDPGLGLRLIYFSYDVKMKEKGDIPEGYSVSREKKERFSLILESASTNQTSMYLCASSLAPGTDSNQPQHFGDGTRLSIL.

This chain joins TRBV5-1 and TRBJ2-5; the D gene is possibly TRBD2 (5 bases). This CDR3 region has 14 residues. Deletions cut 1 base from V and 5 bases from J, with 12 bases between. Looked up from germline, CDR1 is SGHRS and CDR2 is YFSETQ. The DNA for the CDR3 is TGCGCCAGCAGCTTGCCGAGGGCCGGGGAGACCCAGTACTTC. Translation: CASSLPRAGETQYF. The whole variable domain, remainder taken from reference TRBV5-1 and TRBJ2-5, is KAGVTQTPRYLIKTRGQQVTLSCSPISGHRSVSWYQQTPGQGLQFLFEYFSETQRNKGNFPGRFSGRQFSNSRSEMNVSTLELGDSALYLCASSLPRAGETQYFGPGTRLLVL.

The CDR3 loop is CARSQGSGYGYTF. CDR3 sequence (DNA): TGTGCCAGATCCCAGGGGAGCGGCTATGGCTACACCTTC. This chain links TRBV2 with TRBJ1-2; TRBD1 might be the D (6 bases). Trimming took 9 bases from V and 4 from J, leaving 15 bases between them. The CDR3 is made up of 13 amino acids. CDR1 is SNHLY, CDR2 FYNNEI, per germline.

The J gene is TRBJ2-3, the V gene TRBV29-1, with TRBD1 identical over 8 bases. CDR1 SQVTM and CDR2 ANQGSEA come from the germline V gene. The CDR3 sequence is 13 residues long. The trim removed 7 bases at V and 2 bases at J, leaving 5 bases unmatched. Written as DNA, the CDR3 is TGCAGCGCCGGGACAGGACCCACAGATACGCAGTATTTT. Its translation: CSAGTGPTDTQYF.

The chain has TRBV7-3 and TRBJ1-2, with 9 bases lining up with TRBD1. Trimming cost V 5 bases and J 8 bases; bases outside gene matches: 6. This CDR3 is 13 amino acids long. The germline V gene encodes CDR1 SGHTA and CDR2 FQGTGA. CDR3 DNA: TGTGCCAGCAGCCCAATGACAGGGGGGGGCTACACCTTC. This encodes CASSPMTGGGYTF.

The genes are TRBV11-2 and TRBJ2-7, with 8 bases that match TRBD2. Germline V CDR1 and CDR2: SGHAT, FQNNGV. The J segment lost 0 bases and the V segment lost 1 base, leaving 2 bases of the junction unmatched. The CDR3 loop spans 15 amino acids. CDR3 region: CASSLGAGGSYEQYF. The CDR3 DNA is TGTGCCAGCAGCTTAGGGGCGGGAGGCTCCTACGAGCAGTACTTC.

CDR3 coding DNA: TGTGCCAGCAGCTTAAGGCTCGGGGGATTCAATGAAAAACTGTTTTTT. This sequence encodes CASSLRLGGFNEKLFF. The chain is built from TRBV7-2 and TRBJ1-4; weak D call: TRBD1 (5 bases). In germline, CDR1 is SGHTA, CDR2 FQGNSA. The CDR3 spans 16 residues. V was clipped by 2 bases and J by 5 bases, with 15 bases between them.

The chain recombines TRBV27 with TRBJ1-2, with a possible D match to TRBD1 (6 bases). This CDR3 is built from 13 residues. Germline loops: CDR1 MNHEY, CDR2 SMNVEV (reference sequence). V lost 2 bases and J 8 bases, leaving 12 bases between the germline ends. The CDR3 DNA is TGTGCCAGCAGTTTACAGGGGATGAGGGGCTACACCTTC. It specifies CASSLQGMRGYTF.

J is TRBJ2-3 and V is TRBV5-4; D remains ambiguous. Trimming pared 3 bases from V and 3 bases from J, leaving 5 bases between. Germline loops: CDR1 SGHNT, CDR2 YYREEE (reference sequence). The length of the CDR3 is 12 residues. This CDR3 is CASSSGTDTQYF. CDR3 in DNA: TGTGCCAGCAGCTCCGGGACAGATACGCAGTATTTT.

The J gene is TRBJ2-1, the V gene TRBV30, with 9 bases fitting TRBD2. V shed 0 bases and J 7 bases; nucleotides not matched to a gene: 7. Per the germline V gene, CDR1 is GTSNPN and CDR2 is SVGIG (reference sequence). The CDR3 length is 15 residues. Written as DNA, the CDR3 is TGTGCCTGGAGTGTCGGTAGCGGGAGTGGAAATGAGCAGTTCTTC. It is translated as CAWSVGSGSGNEQFF.

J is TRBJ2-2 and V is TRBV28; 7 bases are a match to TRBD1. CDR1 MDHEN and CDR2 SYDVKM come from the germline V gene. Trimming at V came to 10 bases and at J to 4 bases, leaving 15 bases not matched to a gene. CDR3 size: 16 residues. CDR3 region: CAISRATGAGTGELFF. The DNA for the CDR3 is TGTGCCATCTCGAGGGCTACAGGGGCGGGCACCGGGGAGCTGTTTTTT.

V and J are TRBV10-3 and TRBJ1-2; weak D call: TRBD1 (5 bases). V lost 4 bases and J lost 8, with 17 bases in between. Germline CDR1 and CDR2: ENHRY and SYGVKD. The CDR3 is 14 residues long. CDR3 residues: CAISGGEGLGGYTF. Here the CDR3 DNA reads TGTGCCATCAGTGGGGGGGAGGGCCTCGGGGGCTACACCTTC.

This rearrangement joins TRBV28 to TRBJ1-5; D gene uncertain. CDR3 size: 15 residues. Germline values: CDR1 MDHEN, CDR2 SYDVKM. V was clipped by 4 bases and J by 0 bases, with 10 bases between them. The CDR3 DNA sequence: TGTGCCAGCAGTTCCCCTACCCTTAGCAATCAGCCCCAGCATTTT. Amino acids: CASSSPTLSNQPQHF.

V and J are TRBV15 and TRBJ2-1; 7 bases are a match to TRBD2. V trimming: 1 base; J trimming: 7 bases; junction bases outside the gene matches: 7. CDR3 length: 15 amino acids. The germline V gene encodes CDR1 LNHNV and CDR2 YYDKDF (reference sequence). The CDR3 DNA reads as TGTGCCACCAGCAGAGCTGTAGCGGGCGGTAATGAGCAGTTCTTC. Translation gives CATSRAVAGGNEQFF.

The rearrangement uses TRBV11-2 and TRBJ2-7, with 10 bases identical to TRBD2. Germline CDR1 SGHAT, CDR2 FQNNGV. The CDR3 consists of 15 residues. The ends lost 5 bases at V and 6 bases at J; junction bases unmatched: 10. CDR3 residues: CASSIQAGGPFEQYF. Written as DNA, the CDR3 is TGTGCCAGCAGCATCCAAGCGGGAGGGCCTTTCGAGCAGTACTTC.

The CDR3 nucleotides read TGCGCCAGCAGCCAGGGGGCAACTAATGAAAAACTGTTTTTT. Its protein product is CASSQGATNEKLFF. The chain has TRBV5-1 and TRBJ1-4; 7 bases are shared with TRBD1. Germline V gene lookup returns CDR1 SGHRS and CDR2 YFSETQ. V lost 4 bases to trimming and J lost 0 bases; unmatched junction nucleotides: 0. The CDR3 length is 14 residues. The variable domain in full, with the rest retrieved from reference TRBV5-1 and TRBJ1-4, is KAGVTQTPRYLIKTRGQQVTLSCSPISGHRSVSWYQQTPGQGLQFLFEYFSETQRNKGNFPGRFSGRQFSNSRSEMNVSTLELGDSALYLCASSQGATNEKLFFGSGTQLSVL.

The CDR3 sequence: CASSFMGQGEATNEKLFF. CDR3 nucleotides: TGTGCCAGCAGTTTTATGGGACAGGGGGAGGCTACTAATGAAAAACTGTTTTTT. V and J are TRBV28 and TRBJ1-4; TRBD1 aligns across 11 bases. The V and J ends lost 3 bases and 2 bases, in that order; junction bases with no gene match: 8. The germline gives CDR1 MDHEN, CDR2 SYDVKM. This CDR3 has 18 residues.

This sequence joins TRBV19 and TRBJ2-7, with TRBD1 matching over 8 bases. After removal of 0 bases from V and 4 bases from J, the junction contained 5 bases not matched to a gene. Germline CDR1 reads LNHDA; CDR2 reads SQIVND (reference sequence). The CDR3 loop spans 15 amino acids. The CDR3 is CASSIESGQVYEQYF. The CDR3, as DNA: TGTGCCAGTAGTATAGAATCGGGACAGGTATACGAGCAGTACTTC.

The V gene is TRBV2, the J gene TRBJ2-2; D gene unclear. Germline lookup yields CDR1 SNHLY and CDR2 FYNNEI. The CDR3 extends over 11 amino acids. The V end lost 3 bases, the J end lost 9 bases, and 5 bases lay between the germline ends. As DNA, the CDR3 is TGTGCCAGCAGTGAGTTTAGGGAGCTGTTTTTT. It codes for CASSEFRELFF.

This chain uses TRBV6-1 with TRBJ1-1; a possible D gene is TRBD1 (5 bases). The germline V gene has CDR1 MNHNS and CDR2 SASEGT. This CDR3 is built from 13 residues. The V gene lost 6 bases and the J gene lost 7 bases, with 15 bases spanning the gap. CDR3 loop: CASSNGGLDEAFF. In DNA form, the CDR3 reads TGTGCCAGCAGCAACGGGGGTCTAGATGAAGCTTTCTTT.

CDR3 DNA sequence: TGTGCCAGCATGGGGATGAGGGACAATGAGCAGTTCTTC. This encodes CASMGMRDNEQFF. The rearrangement joins TRBV5-4 to TRBJ2-1; D possibly corresponds to TRBD2 (5 bases). The V gene lost 6 bases and the J gene lost 5 bases, with 12 bases spanning the gap. Germline CDR1 and CDR2: SGHNT and YYREEE (reference sequence). This CDR3 has 13 residues.

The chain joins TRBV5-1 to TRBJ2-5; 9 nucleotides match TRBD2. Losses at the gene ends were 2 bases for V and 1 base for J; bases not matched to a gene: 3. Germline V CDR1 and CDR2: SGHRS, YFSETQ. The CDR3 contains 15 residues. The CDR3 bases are TGCGCCAGCAGCTTCCAGACTAGCGGCCAAGAGACCCAGTACTTC. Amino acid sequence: CASSFQTSGQETQYF.

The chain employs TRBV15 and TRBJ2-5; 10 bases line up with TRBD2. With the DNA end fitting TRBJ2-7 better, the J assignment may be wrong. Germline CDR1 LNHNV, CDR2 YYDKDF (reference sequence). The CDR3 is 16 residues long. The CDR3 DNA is TGTGCCACCAGCAGAGATCGGACTAGCGGCACCTACGAGCAGTACTTC. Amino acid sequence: CATSRDRTSGTYEQYF.

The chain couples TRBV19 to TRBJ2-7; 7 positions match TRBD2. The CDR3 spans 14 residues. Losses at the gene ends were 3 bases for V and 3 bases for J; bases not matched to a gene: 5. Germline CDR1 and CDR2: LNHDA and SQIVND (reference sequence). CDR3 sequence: CASSIGGRIYEQYF. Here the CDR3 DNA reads TGTGCCAGTAGTATCGGGGGGAGGATCTACGAGCAGTACTTC. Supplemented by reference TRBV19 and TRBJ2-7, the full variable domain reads DGGITQSPKYLFRKEGQNVTLSCEQNLNHDAMYWYRQDPGQGLRLIYYSQIVNDFQKGDIAEGYSVSREKKESFPLTVTSAQKNPTAFYLCASSIGGRIYEQYFGPGTRLTVT.

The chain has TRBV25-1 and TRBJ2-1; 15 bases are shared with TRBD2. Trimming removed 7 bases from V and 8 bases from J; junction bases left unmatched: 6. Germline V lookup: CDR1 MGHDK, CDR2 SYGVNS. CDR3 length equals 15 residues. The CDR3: CASTLGLAGGDEQFF. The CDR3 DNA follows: TGTGCCAGCACCCTGGGACTAGCGGGAGGCGATGAGCAGTTCTTC.

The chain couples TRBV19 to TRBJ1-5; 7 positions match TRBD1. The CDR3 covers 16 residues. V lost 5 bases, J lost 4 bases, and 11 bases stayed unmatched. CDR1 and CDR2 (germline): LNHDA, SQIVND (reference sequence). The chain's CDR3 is CASSPDRVPENQPQHF. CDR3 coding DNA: TGTGCCAGTAGTCCAGACAGGGTGCCGGAAAATCAGCCCCAGCATTTT.